The 29 T cell receptor beta chains reported below all come from one sample, sequenced in a study of T cell repertoires in cytomegalovirus infection. In TCRdb, the reads were re-called with MiXCR into one record per CDR3 protein. The profile covers around 300,000 distinct CDR3 sequences, with 20% to 30% appearing a single time and roughly 13% taken by the ten largest. Sequences were obtained from PBMCs. These receptors were taken from a human donor in good health (CMV status not recorded). Some clones in this sample may be carry-over from other donors' samples.

This sequence joins TRBV11-2 and TRBJ2-1; D unresolved. The CDR3 has 13 residues. Trimming pared 2 bases from V and 13 bases from J, leaving 15 bases between. Germline V gene lookup returns CDR1 SGHAT and CDR2 FQNNGV. The CDR3 loop reads CASSLNVQAFQFF. CDR3 coding DNA: TGTGCCAGCAGCTTAAACGTCCAGGCGTTTCAGTTCTTC.

This clonotype has more than one count but fewer than ten. The chain joins TRBV6-5 to TRBJ2-5; 9 bases align to TRBD2. Germline CDR1 MNHEY, CDR2 SVGAGI. The trim removed 6 bases at V and 4 bases at J, leaving 6 bases unmatched. This CDR3 has 14 amino acids. The CDR3 sequence is CASRAALAGETQYF. The CDR3 DNA follows: TGTGCCAGCAGAGCAGCACTAGCGGGAGAGACCCAGTACTTC.

The table lists this clonotype with a few counts. The J gene is TRBJ2-1, the V gene TRBV18; TRBD2 matches 7 bases. CDR1 and CDR2 from the germline V gene are KGHSH and LQKENI. The ends lost 3 bases at V and 2 bases at J; junction bases unmatched: 1. This CDR3 has 14 amino acids. The CDR3 DNA reads TGTGCCAGCTCACCGAGCGGGACCTACAATGAGCAGTTCTTC. Protein sequence: CASSPSGTYNEQFF.

This chain connects TRBV20-1 to TRBJ2-3, with TRBD2 identical over 8 bases. Germline-derived CDR1 and CDR2 are DFQATT and SNEGSKA (reference sequence). This CDR3 has 14 amino acids. V dropped 3 bases and J dropped 3; count of bases not matched to a gene: 5. The CDR3 DNA sequence: TGCAGTGCTAGGATTAGCGGGATTACAGATACGCAGTATTTT. The encoded protein is CSARISGITDTQYF.

The V gene is TRBV28, the J gene TRBJ1-1, with TRBD1 matching 7 bases. The CDR3 is 15 residues long. The germline CDR1 and CDR2 sequences are MDHEN and SYDVKM. V lost 3 bases and J lost 1; bases outside the gene matches: 5. CDR3 nucleotides: TGTGCCAGCAGTTTTCCGGGACAGTCGAACACTGAAGCTTTCTTT. It specifies CASSFPGQSNTEAFF.

This sequence joins TRBV6-6 and TRBJ1-1, with D hard to call. The CDR3 spans 11 residues. The V and J ends lost 10 bases and 2 bases respectively, with 8 bases between them. CDR1 and CDR2 (germline): MNHNY, SVGAGI (reference sequence). CDR3 DNA: TGTGCCACCTCAGATAACACTGAAGCTTTCTTT. Its protein product is CATSDNTEAFF.

This chain joins TRBV27 and TRBJ2-3; TRBD1 aligns across 7 bases. CDR3 length equals 13 residues. The germline CDR1 and CDR2 sequences are MNHEY and SMNVEV (reference sequence). J lost 11 bases, V lost 5 bases, and 10 bases had no gene match. DNA for the CDR3: TGTGCCAGCAGTGTAGCAAGGGGGCAGAAGCAGTATTTT. Residues: CASSVARGQKQYF.

A few counts support this clonotype. The gene calls are TRBV19 and TRBJ2-7; 10 bases match TRBD1. The junction had 8 bases not matched to a gene; V was cut back by 5 bases and J by 7 bases. The length of the CDR3 is 14 residues. Germline-derived CDR1 and CDR2 are LNHDA and SQIVND (reference sequence). CDR3 region: CASSEGQGTWEQYF. The CDR3 nucleotides are TGTGCCAGTAGTGAGGGACAGGGGACGTGGGAGCAGTACTTC.

This clonotype was seen only a few times. The chain combines TRBV6-1 with TRBJ2-5; 9 bases line up with TRBD1. Germline loops: CDR1 MNHNS, CDR2 SASEGT. This CDR3 is 13 amino acids long. V was pared by 7 bases and J by 5 bases, with 5 bases of the junction left unmatched. In DNA form, the CDR3 reads TGTGCCAGCACCATGACAGGGGGGGAGACCCAGTACTTC. Residues: CASTMTGGETQYF.

The sample holds many counts of this clonotype. The chain combines TRBV7-9 with TRBJ2-1; the D gene is possibly TRBD2 (5 bases). CDR1 SEHNR and CDR2 FQNEAQ come from the germline V gene (reference sequence). The CDR3 consists of 17 residues. V was cut by 5 bases and J by 0 bases, with 17 bases left in between. The chain's CDR3 is CASSPREGPISYNEQFF. The CDR3 nucleotides are TGTGCCAGCAGCCCCCGAGAGGGCCCAATCTCCTACAATGAGCAGTTCTTC.

In its sample, this clonotype was seen a few times. The chain links TRBV12-5 to TRBJ2-2; D is ambiguous. V was clipped by 6 bases and J by 7 bases, with 15 bases between them. This CDR3 is built from 14 residues. Germline V gene data show CDR1 as LGHNT and CDR2 as FRNRAP. The CDR3 coding sequence is TGTGCTAGTGGCGCTGGAGTTTCGAACGGGGAGCTGTTTTTT. Translation: CASGAGVSNGELFF.

The genes are TRBV10-3 and TRBJ1-1, with D perhaps matching TRBD1 (5 bases). Between the trimmed V and J ends, which lost 4 bases and 2 bases, there was a span of 14 bases. The CDR3 runs to 15 residues. Germline loops: CDR1 ENHRY, CDR2 SYGVKD. CDR3 nucleotide sequence: TGTGCCATCAGTGGTGGCAGCGGGGGAAACACTGAAGCTTTCTTT. Protein: CAISGGSGGNTEAFF.

This clonotype was counted at least ten times. The chain is built from TRBV14 and TRBJ1-1; 7 bases line up with TRBD1. This CDR3 has 15 residues. The trim removed 3 bases at V and 2 bases at J, leaving 6 bases unmatched. Germline CDR1 and CDR2: SGHDN and FVKESK. The CDR3 coding sequence is TGTGCCAGCAGCCAGAGGACAGGAGGTAACACTGAAGCTTTCTTT. Translation gives CASSQRTGGNTEAFF.

V is TRBV20-1 and J is TRBJ1-1; no clear D. V was clipped by 6 bases and J by 1 base, with 6 bases between them. Germline-derived CDR1 and CDR2 are DFQATT and SNEGSKA (reference sequence). CDR3 length: 11 residues. The DNA for the CDR3 is TGCAGTGCCGTAGGGAACACTGAAGCTTTCTTT. Protein product: CSAVGNTEAFF.

Only a few counts were recorded for this clonotype. The chain is built from TRBV29-1 and TRBJ1-2; D unresolved. Germline-derived CDR1 and CDR2 are SQVTM and ANQGSEA. Trimming cost V 6 bases and J 7 bases, with 12 bases left between them. This CDR3 has 11 amino acids. CDR3 bases: TGCAGCGTCGGGATAAGGGCTGGCTACACCTTC. This sequence encodes CSVGIRAGYTF.

This clonotype was seen only a few times. The V gene is TRBV5-1, the J gene TRBJ2-7; D perhaps matches TRBD2 (6 bases). Germline-derived CDR1 and CDR2 are SGHRS and YFSETQ. The V gene lost 3 bases and the J gene lost 0 bases, with 13 bases spanning the gap. There are 15 residues in the CDR3. The DNA of the CDR3 is TGCGCCAGCAGCTCGGAGGGGTGGAGCTCCTACGAGCAGTACTTC. Protein sequence: CASSSEGWSSYEQYF. Full variable domain (missing parts from reference TRBV5-1 and TRBJ2-7): KAGVTQTPRYLIKTRGQQVTLSCSPISGHRSVSWYQQTPGQGLQFLFEYFSETQRNKGNFPGRFSGRQFSNSRSEMNVSTLELGDSALYLCASSSEGWSSYEQYFGPGTRLTVT.

The chain joins TRBV28 to TRBJ2-3; D gene uncertain. This CDR3 is built from 13 residues. CDR1 and CDR2 from the germline V gene are MDHEN and SYDVKM. V was clipped by 7 bases and J by 1 base, with 9 bases between them. The CDR3 sequence is CASTLSGTDTQYF. Here the CDR3 DNA reads TGTGCCAGCACCCTCTCAGGCACAGATACGCAGTATTTT. Supplemented by reference TRBV28 and TRBJ2-3, the full variable domain reads DVKVTQSSRYLVKRTGEKVFLECVQDMDHENMFWYRQDPGLGLRLIYFSYDVKMKEKGDIPEGYSVSREKKERFSLILESASTNQTSMYLCASTLSGTDTQYFGPGTRLTVL.

J is TRBJ1-2 and V is TRBV20-1, with 7 bases lining up with TRBD1. The ends lost 3 bases at V and 8 bases at J; junction bases unmatched: 15. This CDR3 spans 15 amino acids. Germline-derived CDR1 and CDR2 are DFQATT and SNEGSKA (reference sequence). CDR3 residues: CSARPPQDRDGGYTF. CDR3 coding DNA: TGCAGTGCTAGGCCCCCCCAAGACAGGGACGGCGGCTACACCTTC.

The rearrangement joins TRBV7-8 to TRBJ2-3; TRBD2 aligns across 12 bases. There are 16 residues in the CDR3. Germline V gene lookup returns CDR1 SGHVS and CDR2 FQNEAQ. V gave up 6 bases and J gave up 0 bases; unmatched junction bases: 4. The CDR3, as DNA: TGTGCCAGCAGTCCCCTAGCGGGAGGGAGCACAGATACGCAGTATTTT. Protein sequence: CASSPLAGGSTDTQYF.

This clonotype has a handful of counts. This chain links TRBV7-2 with TRBJ1-1; D not certain. Trimming stripped 0 bases from V and 5 bases from J, with 10 bases between. Germline loops: CDR1 SGHTA, CDR2 FQGNSA. CDR3 length: 14 amino acids. CDR3 DNA sequence: TGTGCCAGCAGCTTAGCCGGAGACCAGACTGAAGCTTTCTTT. Translation: CASSLAGDQTEAFF.

This clonotype was counted only a few times. The V gene is TRBV2, the J gene TRBJ1-5, with D possibly being TRBD1 (6 bases). Trimming pared 11 bases from V and 9 bases from J, leaving 17 bases between. The germline CDR1 and CDR2 sequences are SNHLY and FYNNEI. This CDR3 region has 12 residues. Here the CDR3 reads CASRDTARPQHF. Written as DNA, the CDR3 is TGTGCCTCCCGGGACACGGCAAGGCCCCAGCATTTT.

This clonotype was recorded a few times. The J gene is TRBJ2-7, the V gene TRBV4-1, with 8 nucleotides matching TRBD2. The CDR3 consists of 17 residues. Germline CDR1 reads MGHRA; CDR2 reads YSYEKL. J gave up 0 bases and V 1 base, and 8 bases lay outside the gene matches. CDR3 bases: TGCGCCAGCAGCCAAGGTCCTAGCGGGTCCTACTCCTACGAGCAGTACTTC. Protein product: CASSQGPSGSYSYEQYF.

The chain employs TRBV2 and TRBJ2-1; 10 nucleotides line up with TRBD2. The germline V gene has CDR1 SNHLY and CDR2 FYNNEI. The CDR3 runs to 15 residues. V dropped 3 bases and J dropped 7; count of bases not matched to a gene: 6. The DNA for the CDR3 is TGTGCCAGCAGTGACCAGCGGGGGGGAATAAATGAGCAGTTCTTC. This gives the protein CASSDQRGGINEQFF. The full variable domain, completed using reference TRBV2 and TRBJ2-1, is EPEVTQTPSHQVTQMGQEVILRCVPISNHLYFYWYRQILGQKVEFLVSFYNNEISEKSEIFDDQFSVERPDGSNFTLKIRSTKLEDSAMYFCASSDQRGGINEQFFGPGTRLTVL.

CDR3 DNA: TGTGCCAGCAGGTCCCCGGGACTAGGGGAGCAGTACTTC. Protein product: CASRSPGLGEQYF. The chain links TRBV28 to TRBJ2-7, with 8 bases identical to TRBD2. The CDR3 sequence is 13 residues long. The ends lost 6 bases at V and 7 bases at J; junction bases unmatched: 8. Germline loops: CDR1 MDHEN, CDR2 SYDVKM.

This clonotype was counted between two and nine times. The V and J genes are TRBV11-2 and TRBJ2-1; TRBD2 aligns across 9 bases. The germline CDR1 and CDR2 sequences are SGHAT and FQNNGV. CDR3 length: 15 residues. J was trimmed by 9 bases and V by 6 bases; bases with no gene match: 12. The CDR3 region is CASRSPGLAFSEQFF. Here the CDR3 DNA reads TGTGCCAGCAGGTCACCGGGACTAGCATTCAGTGAGCAGTTCTTC.

This clonotype was observed at least ten times. The chain links TRBV7-2 to TRBJ1-1, with D uncertain. The germline V gene encodes CDR1 SGHTA and CDR2 FQGNSA. The length of the CDR3 is 15 residues. V was trimmed by 2 bases and J by 1 base, leaving 11 bases between them. CDR3 DNA: TGTGCCAGCAGCTTATGGGTAGGCCCGAACACTGAAGCTTTCTTT. It specifies CASSLWVGPNTEAFF.

This clonotype turned up a few times. This sequence joins TRBV28 and TRBJ1-1, with 8 bases that match TRBD1. The junction had 3 bases not matched to a gene; V was cut back by 1 base and J by 5 bases. Germline V gene sequence: CDR1 MDHEN, CDR2 SYDVKM. CDR3 length: 14 residues. The CDR3 reads CASSLSNRGTEAFF. The CDR3 bases are TGTGCCAGCAGTTTATCGAACAGGGGGACTGAAGCTTTCTTT.

This clonotype has at least ten counts. The CDR3 protein is CASRGGQGDQPQHF. Here the CDR3 DNA reads TGTGCCAGCAGGGGGGGACAGGGGGATCAGCCCCAGCATTTT. The chain joins TRBV28 to TRBJ1-5, with TRBD1 matching over 11 bases. The V gene's germline CDR1 is MDHEN and CDR2 SYDVKM. The CDR3 is 14 amino acids. The V and J ends lost 6 bases and 5 bases, in that order; junction bases with no gene match: 3.

This clonotype was detected many times. The genes are TRBV29-1 and TRBJ1-1; D remains unclear. V was cut by 4 bases and J by 3 bases, with 12 bases left in between. Germline V lookup: CDR1 SQVTM, CDR2 ANQGSEA. CDR3 length equals 13 residues. The DNA for the CDR3 is TGCAGCGTTGGGGTCCAGTGGGACACTGAAGCTTTCTTT. It is translated as CSVGVQWDTEAFF.